This passage covers 26 T cell receptor beta chains from one sample sequenced in a study of cytomegalovirus exposure and HLA in healthy donors. The PCR employed 60 Vbeta primers together with 13 Jbeta primers. Clones were sequenced by immunoSEQ multiplex PCR, and TCRdb holds only the in-frame ones, with some missing. The sample holds roughly 99,000 clones; 79% are singletons and the top ten take around 3%. The sample was PBMCs. These receptors were collected from a male donor in good health and CMV-seropositive.

In the case of this clone: Other DNA sequences in the same sample also yield this CDR3. The CDR3 bases are TGTGCCAGCAGTGAACACAGGGGCACTGAAGCTTTCTTT. Translated: CASSEHRGTEAFF. This chain uses TRBV6-1 with TRBJ1-1, with 7 bases aligning to TRBD1. With 2 bases clipped from V and 4 bases from J, the junction kept 1 base outside the gene matches. CDR3 length equals 13 residues. CDR1 is MNHNS, CDR2 SASEGT, per germline.

The CDR3 DNA is TGTGCCAGCAGCTTAATAGGCGGGAACACTGAAGCTTTCTTT. This encodes CASSLIGGNTEAFF. The chain couples TRBV7-3 to TRBJ1-1; unclear D gene. Germline CDR1 reads SGHTA; CDR2 reads FQGTGA. V was clipped by 1 base and J by 1 base, with 7 bases between them. The length of the CDR3 is 14 residues.

The chain recombines TRBV7-2 with TRBJ2-3; 9 bases match TRBD1. Germline CDR1 SGHTA, CDR2 FQGNSA. The CDR3 is made up of 13 amino acids. Trimming took 5 bases from V and 5 from J; bases not matched to a gene: 2. The CDR3 DNA sequence: TGTGCCAGCAGCGTGGACAGGGGAGATACGCAGTATTTT. The encoded protein is CASSVDRGDTQYF.

This clone was seen a few times. The genes are TRBV4-1 and TRBJ1-4, with D tentatively TRBD1 (6 bases). The CDR3 runs 13 residues. The germline V gene has CDR1 MGHRA and CDR2 YSYEKL. The germline V and J ends were trimmed by 5 bases and 7 bases, with 11 bases remaining between them. CDR3 amino acids: CASSKTGPEKLFF. The CDR3 DNA reads TGCGCCAGCAGCAAGACAGGACCTGAAAAACTGTTTTTT.

The chain recombines TRBV4-3 with TRBJ1-4, with 9 bases fitting TRBD1. Germline V gene data show CDR1 as LGHNA and CDR2 as YSLEER. The V gene end was trimmed by 3 bases and the J gene end by 7 bases; junction bases not matched to a gene: 3. The CDR3 runs to 14 residues. The CDR3 DNA sequence: TGCGCCAGCAGCCAGGGACAGGGAGGTGAAAAACTGTTTTTT. The encoded protein is CASSQGQGGEKLFF.

The chain combines TRBV2 with TRBJ1-3; the D gene is possibly TRBD1 (6 bases). CDR1 and CDR2 (germline): SNHLY, FYNNEI. The CDR3 consists of 15 residues. V was cut by 5 bases and J by 0 bases, with 11 bases left in between. The CDR3 DNA reads as TGTGCCAGCAGTTCACACAGGGCCTCTGGAAACACCATATATTTT. It translates to CASSSHRASGNTIYF. The whole variable domain, remainder taken from reference TRBV2 and TRBJ1-3, is EPEVTQTPSHQVTQMGQEVILRCVPISNHLYFYWYRQILGQKVEFLVSFYNNEISEKSEIFDDQFSVERPDGSNFTLKIRSTKLEDSAMYFCASSSHRASGNTIYFGEGSWLTVV.

The chain joins TRBV29-1 to TRBJ1-1; 7 bases map to TRBD1. Germline V lookup: CDR1 SQVTM, CDR2 ANQGSEA. This CDR3 has 14 amino acids. With V trimmed by 7 bases and J by 1 base, 9 bases remained unmatched. This chain's CDR3 is CSAIETGKNTEAFF. CDR3 DNA: TGCAGCGCTATAGAGACAGGGAAGAACACTGAAGCTTTCTTT.

The gene calls are TRBV30 and TRBJ1-1; TRBD1 is a possible D gene (6 bases). V was clipped by 5 bases and J by 1 base, with 11 bases between them. CDR1 and CDR2 (germline): GTSNPN, SVGIG (reference sequence). CDR3 length: 13 amino acids. CDR3 loop: CAWRGGGNTEAFF. CDR3 nucleotides: TGTGCCTGGCGAGGGGGGGGGAACACTGAAGCTTTCTTT.

With respect to this clone: Other nucleotide sequences from this sample produce the same CDR3. The chain uses TRBV6-5 and TRBJ2-7; TRBD2 might be the D (6 bases). The germline CDR1 and CDR2 sequences are MNHEY and SVGAGI. The CDR3 extends over 15 amino acids. Trimming removed 0 bases at V and 2 bases at J, with 11 bases between. Written as DNA, the CDR3 is TGTGCCAGCAGTTACTCAGCGGGCGGGACCTACGAGCAGTACTTC. Translated: CASSYSAGGTYEQYF.

V is TRBV9 and J is TRBJ2-5, with 9 bases that match TRBD1. Germline CDR1 is SGDLS and CDR2 is YYNGEE. The trim removed 3 bases at V and 7 bases at J, leaving 10 bases unmatched. The CDR3 has 15 residues. This chain's CDR3 is CASSAEPQGAGTQYF. The CDR3 DNA follows: TGTGCCAGCAGCGCGGAACCACAGGGGGCCGGGACCCAGTACTTC.

V and J are TRBV13 and TRBJ2-5; possible D gene TRBD1, 6 bases. Trimming removed 5 bases from V and 1 base from J, with 11 bases in between. Per germline, CDR1 PRHDT and CDR2 FYEKMQ (reference sequence). The CDR3 covers 14 residues. CDR3 nucleotides: TGTGCCAGCAGCCCCGGACAGATCCAAGAGACCCAGTACTTC. Translating gives CASSPGQIQETQYF.

V gene TRBV18 combines with J gene TRBJ2-4; D ambiguous. The CDR3 length is 15 residues. V lost 1 base and J lost 0, with 7 bases in between. The germline V gene has CDR1 KGHSH and CDR2 LQKENI. The CDR3 DNA reads as TGTGCCAGCTCACCACTCGACATAGCCAAAAACATTCAGTACTTC. This translates into CASSPLDIAKNIQYF.

The rearrangement uses TRBV6-5 and TRBJ1-2; TRBD1 aligns across 12 bases. V lost 5 bases, J lost 2 bases, and 3 bases stayed unmatched. The CDR3 length is 15 residues. Germline loops: CDR1 MNHEY, CDR2 SVGAGI. CDR3 bases: TGTGCCAGCAGTCCCGGGACAGGGGGCAACTATGGCTACACCTTC. Translated, it gives CASSPGTGGNYGYTF.

The J gene is TRBJ2-3, the V gene TRBV2, with 7 bases lining up with TRBD2. V gave up 5 bases and J gave up 6 bases; unmatched junction bases: 8. CDR1 is SNHLY and CDR2 is FYNNEI in the germline V gene. The CDR3 extends over 14 amino acids. The CDR3 sequence is CASSISGARDTQYF. CDR3 DNA sequence: TGTGCCAGCAGTATCAGCGGGGCCCGGGATACGCAGTATTTT.

The rearrangement links TRBV10-1 to TRBJ1-6; perhaps TRBD1 as D (6 bases). The germline V gene has CDR1 WNHNN and CDR2 SYGVQD (reference sequence). This CDR3 comprises 15 residues. V was cut by 10 bases and J by 9 bases, with 22 bases left in between. CDR3 loop: CAKPFWDILSSPLHF. DNA of the CDR3: TGCGCCAAACCTTTCTGGGACATCCTAAGTTCACCCCTCCACTTT.

The chain carries TRBV5-6 and TRBJ2-7; D remains ambiguous. The CDR3 covers 13 residues. With 0 bases removed from V and 4 bases from J, the gap between germline ends came to 8 bases. Germline loops: CDR1 SGHDT, CDR2 YYEEEE. The CDR3 nucleotides are TGTGCCAGCAGCTTGGCCCAGTGGTACGAGCAGTACTTC. Translated, it gives CASSLAQWYEQYF. Full variable domain (rest looked up from reference TRBV5-6 and TRBJ2-7): DAGVTQSPTHLIKTRGQQVTLRCSPKSGHDTVSWYQQALGQGPQFIFQYYEEEERQRGNFPDRFSGHQFPNYSSELNVNALLLGDSALYLCASSLAQWYEQYFGPGTRLTVT.

This clone turned up a few times. V usage is TRBV30 and J usage is TRBJ1-5, with 9 bases aligning to TRBD1. Germline CDR1 GTSNPN, CDR2 SVGIG (reference sequence). The CDR3 is 14 amino acids. The V segment lost 1 base and the J segment 7 bases; nucleotides outside the gene matches: 5. CDR3 sequence: CAWSGDRELQPQHF. The CDR3 nucleotides are TGTGCCTGGAGTGGGGACAGGGAATTGCAGCCCCAGCATTTT.

The chain couples TRBV11-3 to TRBJ2-3; 8 bases fit TRBD2. CDR3 length: 14 residues. Germline CDR1 is SGHNT and CDR2 is YENEEA. With 7 bases clipped from V and 0 bases from J, the junction kept 3 bases outside the gene matches. Here the CDR3 reads CASTGGGSTDTQYF. In nucleotides, the CDR3 is TGTGCCAGCACCGGGGGGGGAAGCACAGATACGCAGTATTTT.

V usage is TRBV4-2 and J usage is TRBJ2-2; a possible D gene is TRBD2 (6 bases). The CDR3 totals 12 residues. V was clipped by 7 bases and J by 5 bases, with 8 bases between them. CDR1 and CDR2 (germline): LGHNA, YNFKEQ. The CDR3 DNA reads as TGTGCCAGCATTGGGGGGACCGGGGAGCTGTTTTTT. Translation: CASIGGTGELFF.

CDR3 nucleotides: TGTGCCAGCAGTGCCCAGACAGGGTACTACGAGCAGTACTTC. Translation gives CASSAQTGYYEQYF. The chain employs TRBV6-1 and TRBJ2-7; 7 nucleotides agree with TRBD1. Germline loops: CDR1 MNHNS, CDR2 SASEGT. The CDR3 consists of 14 residues. V lost 4 bases and J lost 3; bases outside the gene matches: 6.

This clone was found once. The J gene is TRBJ2-1, the V gene TRBV7-9, with 12 nucleotides matching TRBD2. V trimming: 5 bases; J trimming: 4 bases; junction bases outside the gene matches: 6. Germline loops: CDR1 SEHNR, CDR2 FQNEAQ (reference sequence). The CDR3 loop spans 16 amino acids. The CDR3 DNA reads as TGTGCCAGCAGCCCAGGGACTAGCGGGCCTTACAATGAGCAGTTCTTC. Protein sequence: CASSPGTSGPYNEQFF.

CDR3 residues: CASSFTGGADEKLFF. The CDR3 coding sequence is TGTGCCAGCAGCTTTACGGGGGGGGCGGATGAAAAACTGTTTTTT. The chain couples TRBV7-9 to TRBJ1-4; the D gene is possibly TRBD1 (6 bases). Germline loops: CDR1 SEHNR, CDR2 FQNEAQ (reference sequence). V gave up 3 bases and J gave up 6 bases, with 14 bases separating them. There are 15 residues in the CDR3.

The chain links TRBV7-9 to TRBJ1-2, with D tentatively TRBD1 (5 bases). The germline V gene has CDR1 SEHNR and CDR2 FQNEAQ (reference sequence). The CDR3 has 17 residues. Trimming pared 7 bases from V and 0 bases from J, leaving 21 bases between. Here the CDR3 DNA reads TGTGCCAGCACCCCCGGAGGGGTAGAAGGGGCTAACTATGGCTACACCTTC. Translated, it gives CASTPGGVEGANYGYTF.

The rearrangement links TRBV4-2 to TRBJ2-1; 9 nucleotides agree with TRBD2. Per the germline V gene, CDR1 is LGHNA and CDR2 is YNFKEQ. The CDR3 totals 15 residues. Unmatched junction bases numbered 6, after V lost 1 base and J lost 8 bases. CDR3 bases: TGTGCCAGCAGCCAAGGTGGAGCGGGGGGAGATGAGCAGTTCTTC. This gives the protein CASSQGGAGGDEQFF.

The chain couples TRBV19 to TRBJ1-3; 8 bases align to TRBD1. V gave up 5 bases and J gave up 2 bases; unmatched junction bases: 8. The CDR3 covers 16 residues. Germline assignment: CDR1 LNHDA and CDR2 SQIVND (reference sequence). The CDR3 loop reads CASSLNRGMAGNTIYF. In nucleotides, the CDR3 is TGTGCCAGTAGTCTAAACAGGGGGATGGCTGGAAACACCATATATTTT.

The V gene is TRBV7-8, the J gene TRBJ1-4; perhaps TRBD1 as D (5 bases). Germline CDR1 SGHVS, CDR2 FQNEAQ. The CDR3 runs 14 residues. Trimming removed 2 bases from V and 7 bases from J, with 11 bases in between. The CDR3 DNA follows: TGTGCCAGCAGCTTATCAGGGTTTTCTGAAAAACTGTTTTTT. Its protein product is CASSLSGFSEKLFF.